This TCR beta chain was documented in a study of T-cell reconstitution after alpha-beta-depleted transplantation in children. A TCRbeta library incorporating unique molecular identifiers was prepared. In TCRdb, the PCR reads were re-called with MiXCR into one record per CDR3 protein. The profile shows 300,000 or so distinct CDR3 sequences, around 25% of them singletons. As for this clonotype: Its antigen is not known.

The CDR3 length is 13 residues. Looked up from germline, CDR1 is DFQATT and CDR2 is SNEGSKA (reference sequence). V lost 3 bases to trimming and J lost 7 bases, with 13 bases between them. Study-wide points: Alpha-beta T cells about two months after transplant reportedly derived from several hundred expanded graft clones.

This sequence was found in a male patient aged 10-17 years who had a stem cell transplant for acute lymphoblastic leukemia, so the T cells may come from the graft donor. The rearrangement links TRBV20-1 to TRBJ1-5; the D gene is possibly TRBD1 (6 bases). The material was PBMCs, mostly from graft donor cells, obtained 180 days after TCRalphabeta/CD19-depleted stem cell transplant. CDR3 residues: CSASRGARQPQHF. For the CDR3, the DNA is TGCAGTGCTAGCCGGGGGGCACGGCAGCCCCAGCATTTT.